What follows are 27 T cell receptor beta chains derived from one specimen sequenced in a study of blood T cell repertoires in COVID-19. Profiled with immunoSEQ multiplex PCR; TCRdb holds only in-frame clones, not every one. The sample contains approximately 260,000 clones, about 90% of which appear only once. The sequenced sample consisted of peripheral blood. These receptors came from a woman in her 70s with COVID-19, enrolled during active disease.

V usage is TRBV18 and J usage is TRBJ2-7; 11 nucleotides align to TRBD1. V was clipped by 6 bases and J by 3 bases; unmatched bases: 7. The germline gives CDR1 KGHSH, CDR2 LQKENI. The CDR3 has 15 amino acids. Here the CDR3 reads CASSQGQGVIYEQYF. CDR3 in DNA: TGTGCCAGCTCCCAGGGACAGGGGGTGATCTACGAGCAGTACTTC.

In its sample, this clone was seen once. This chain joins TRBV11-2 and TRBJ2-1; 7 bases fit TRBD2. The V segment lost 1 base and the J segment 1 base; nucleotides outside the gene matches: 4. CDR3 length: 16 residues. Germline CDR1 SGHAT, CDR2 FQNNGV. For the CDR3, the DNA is TGTGCCAGCAGCTTAGTCGCGGGGGTATCCTACAATGAGCAGTTCTTC. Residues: CASSLVAGVSYNEQFF. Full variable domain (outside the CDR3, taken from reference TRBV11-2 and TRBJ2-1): EAGVAQSPRYKIIEKRQSVAFWCNPISGHATLYWYQQILGQGPKLLIQFQNNGVVDDSQLPKDRFSAERLKGVDSTLKIQPAKLEDSAVYLCASSLVAGVSYNEQFFGPGTRLTVL.

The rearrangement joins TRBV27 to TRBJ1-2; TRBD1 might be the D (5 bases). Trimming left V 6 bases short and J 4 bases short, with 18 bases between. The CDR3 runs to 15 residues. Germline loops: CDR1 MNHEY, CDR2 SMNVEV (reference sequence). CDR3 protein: CASSRATAGGYGYTF. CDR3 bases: TGTGCCAGCAGCCGTGCGACAGCCGGCGGCTATGGCTACACCTTC.

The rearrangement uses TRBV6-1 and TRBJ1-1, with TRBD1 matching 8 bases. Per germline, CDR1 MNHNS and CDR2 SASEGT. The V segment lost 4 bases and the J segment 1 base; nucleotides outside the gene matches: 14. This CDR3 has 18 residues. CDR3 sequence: CASSAGTGLGGRNTEAFF. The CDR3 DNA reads TGTGCCAGCAGTGCCGGGACAGGCCTCGGGGGAAGGAACACTGAAGCTTTCTTT.

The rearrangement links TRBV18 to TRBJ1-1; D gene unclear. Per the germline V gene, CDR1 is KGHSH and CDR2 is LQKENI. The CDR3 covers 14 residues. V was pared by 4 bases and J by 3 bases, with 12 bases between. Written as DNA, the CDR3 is TGTGCCAGCTCACTAGCCGGGTATGACACTGAAGCTTTCTTT. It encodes CASSLAGYDTEAFF.

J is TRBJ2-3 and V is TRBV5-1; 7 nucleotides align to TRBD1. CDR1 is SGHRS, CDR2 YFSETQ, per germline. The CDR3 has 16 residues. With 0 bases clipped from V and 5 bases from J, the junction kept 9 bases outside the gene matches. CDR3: CASSLARDSARDTQYF. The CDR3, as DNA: TGCGCCAGCAGCTTGGCCCGGGACAGTGCCCGAGATACGCAGTATTTT.

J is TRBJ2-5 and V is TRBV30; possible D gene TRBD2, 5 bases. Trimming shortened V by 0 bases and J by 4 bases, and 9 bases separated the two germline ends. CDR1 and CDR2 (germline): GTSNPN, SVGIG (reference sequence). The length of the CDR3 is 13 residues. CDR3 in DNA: TGTGCCTGGAGTGTACAGCGGCGAGAGACCCAGTACTTC. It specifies CAWSVQRRETQYF.

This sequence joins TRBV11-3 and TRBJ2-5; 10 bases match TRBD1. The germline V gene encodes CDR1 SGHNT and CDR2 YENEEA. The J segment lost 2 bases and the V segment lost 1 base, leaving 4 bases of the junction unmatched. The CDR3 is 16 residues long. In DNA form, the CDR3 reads TGTGCCAGCAGCTTAGTGGGGACAGGGGCACAAGAGACCCAGTACTTC. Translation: CASSLVGTGAQETQYF. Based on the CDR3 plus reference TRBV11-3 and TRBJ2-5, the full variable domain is EAGVVQSPRYKIIEKKQPVAFWCNPISGHNTLYWYLQNLGQGPELLIRYENEEAVDDSQLPKDRFSAERLKGVDSTLKIQPAELGDSAVYLCASSLVGTGAQETQYFGPGTRLLVL.

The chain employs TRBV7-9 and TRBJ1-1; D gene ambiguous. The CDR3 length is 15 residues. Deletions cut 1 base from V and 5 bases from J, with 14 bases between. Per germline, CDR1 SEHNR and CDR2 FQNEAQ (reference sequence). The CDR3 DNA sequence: TGTGCCAGCAGCTTAGGACAAGCGGACCAAACTGAAGCTTTCTTT. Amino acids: CASSLGQADQTEAFF.

DNA for the CDR3: TGCGCCAGCAGCTTGGCGGACAGTGAAGCTTTCTTT. Translation gives CASSLADSEAFF. The rearrangement uses TRBV5-1 and TRBJ1-1; perhaps TRBD1 as D (6 bases). Germline V gene data show CDR1 as SGHRS and CDR2 as YFSETQ. The CDR3 extends over 12 amino acids. Trimming left V 0 bases short and J 7 bases short, with 7 bases between.

For the CDR3, the DNA is TGTGCCAGCAGCTTTATCCGTGCCTATAATTCACCCCTCCACTTT. This translates into CASSFIRAYNSPLHF. The chain couples TRBV7-2 to TRBJ1-6; no clear D. This CDR3 spans 15 amino acids. Per the germline V gene, CDR1 is SGHTA and CDR2 is FQGNSA. Trimming took 3 bases from V and 2 from J, leaving 8 bases between them. Full variable domain (rest looked up from reference TRBV7-2 and TRBJ1-6): GAGVSQSPSNKVTEKGKDVELRCDPISGHTALYWYRQSLGQGLEFLIYFQGNSAPDKSGLPSDRFSAERTGGSVSTLTIQRTQQEDSAVYLCASSFIRAYNSPLHFGNGTRLTVT.

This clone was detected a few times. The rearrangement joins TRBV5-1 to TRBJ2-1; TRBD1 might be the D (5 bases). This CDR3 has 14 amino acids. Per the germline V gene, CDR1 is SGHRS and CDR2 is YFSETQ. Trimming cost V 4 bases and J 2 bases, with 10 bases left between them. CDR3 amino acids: CASSTGAPYNEQFF. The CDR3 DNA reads TGCGCCAGCAGCACAGGAGCCCCCTACAATGAGCAGTTCTTC.

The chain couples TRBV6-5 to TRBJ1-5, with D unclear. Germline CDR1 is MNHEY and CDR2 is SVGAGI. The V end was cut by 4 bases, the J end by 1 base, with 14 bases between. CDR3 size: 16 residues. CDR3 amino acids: CASSLGGRGSNQPQHF. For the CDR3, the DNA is TGTGCCAGCAGTTTAGGAGGGCGCGGGAGCAATCAGCCCCAGCATTTT.

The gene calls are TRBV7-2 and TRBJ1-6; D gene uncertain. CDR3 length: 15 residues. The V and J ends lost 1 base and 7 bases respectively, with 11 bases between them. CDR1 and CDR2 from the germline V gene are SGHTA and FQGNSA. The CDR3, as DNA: TGTGCCAGCAGCTTAGAGTTTGCAGGCAATTCACCCCTCCACTTT. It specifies CASSLEFAGNSPLHF.

The CDR3 sequence: CASGTSPEAFF. The CDR3 bases are TGTGCCAGCGGGACTTCCCCTGAAGCTTTCTTT. This chain links TRBV6-5 with TRBJ1-1; possibly TRBD1 for D (5 bases). V dropped 8 bases and J dropped 6 bases, with 10 bases sitting between them. The CDR3 length is 11 residues. The germline V gene has CDR1 MNHEY and CDR2 SVGAGI.

The CDR3 here is CASSGRGFSNGYTF. CDR3 nucleotides: TGTGCCAGCAGTGGAAGGGGTTTTTCCAATGGCTACACCTTC. This chain links TRBV2 with TRBJ1-2; tentative D call: TRBD1 (5 bases). The germline V gene has CDR1 SNHLY and CDR2 FYNNEI. There are 14 residues in the CDR3. The ends were cut back, 4 bases at V and 6 bases at J, with 15 bases in the middle.

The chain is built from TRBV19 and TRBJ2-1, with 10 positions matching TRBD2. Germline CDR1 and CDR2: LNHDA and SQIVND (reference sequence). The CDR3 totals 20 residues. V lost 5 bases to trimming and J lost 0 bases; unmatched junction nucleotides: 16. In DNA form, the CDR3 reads TGTGCCAGTAGTGGCAGTCTAGCGGGGGCGGTGGCAAACTCCTACAATGAGCAGTTCTTC. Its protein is CASSGSLAGAVANSYNEQFF.

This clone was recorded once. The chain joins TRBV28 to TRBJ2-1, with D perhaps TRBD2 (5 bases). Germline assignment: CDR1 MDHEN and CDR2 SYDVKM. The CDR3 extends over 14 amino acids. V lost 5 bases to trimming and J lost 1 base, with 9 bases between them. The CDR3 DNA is TGTGCCAGCAGTCGCCGGGAATCCTACAATGAGCAGTTCTTC. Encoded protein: CASSRRESYNEQFF.

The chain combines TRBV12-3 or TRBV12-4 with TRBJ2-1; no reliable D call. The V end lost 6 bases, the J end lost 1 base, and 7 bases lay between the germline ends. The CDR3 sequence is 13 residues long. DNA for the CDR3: TGTGCCAGCAGCCCCCTATCCTACAATGAGCAGTTCTTC. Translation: CASSPLSYNEQFF.

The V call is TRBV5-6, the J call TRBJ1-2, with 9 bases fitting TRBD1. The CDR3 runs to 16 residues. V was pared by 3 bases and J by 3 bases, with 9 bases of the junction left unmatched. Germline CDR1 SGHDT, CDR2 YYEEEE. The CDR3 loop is CASSYARTGVDYGYTF. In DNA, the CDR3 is TGTGCCAGCAGCTATGCCCGGACAGGGGTCGACTATGGCTACACCTTC.

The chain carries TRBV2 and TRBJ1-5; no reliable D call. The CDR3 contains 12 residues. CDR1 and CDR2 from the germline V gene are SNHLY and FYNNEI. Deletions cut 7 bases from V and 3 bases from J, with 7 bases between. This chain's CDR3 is CASNRDNQPQHF. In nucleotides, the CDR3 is TGTGCCAGCAACAGAGACAATCAGCCCCAGCATTTT.

The DNA for the CDR3 is TGCGCCAGCAGCTTTAGCGGTGCTAGCACAGATACGCAGTATTTT. Translated, it gives CASSFSGASTDTQYF. The chain is built from TRBV5-1 and TRBJ2-3, with a possible D match to TRBD2 (6 bases). The germline V gene encodes CDR1 SGHRS and CDR2 YFSETQ. The CDR3 runs 15 residues. Trimming left V 2 bases short and J 0 bases short, with 10 bases between.

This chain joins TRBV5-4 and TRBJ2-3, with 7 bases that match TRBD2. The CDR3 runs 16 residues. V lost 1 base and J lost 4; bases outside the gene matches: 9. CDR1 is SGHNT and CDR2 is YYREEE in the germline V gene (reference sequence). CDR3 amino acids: CASSLLLSGIADTQYF. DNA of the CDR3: TGTGCCAGCAGCTTGTTGCTAAGCGGGATCGCAGATACGCAGTATTTT.

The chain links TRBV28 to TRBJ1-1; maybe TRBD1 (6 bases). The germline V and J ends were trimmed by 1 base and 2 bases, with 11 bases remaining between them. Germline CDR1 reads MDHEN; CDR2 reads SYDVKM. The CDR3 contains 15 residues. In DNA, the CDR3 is TGTGCCAGCAGTTTATCCTGGACAGCTAACACTGAAGCTTTCTTT. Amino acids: CASSLSWTANTEAFF.

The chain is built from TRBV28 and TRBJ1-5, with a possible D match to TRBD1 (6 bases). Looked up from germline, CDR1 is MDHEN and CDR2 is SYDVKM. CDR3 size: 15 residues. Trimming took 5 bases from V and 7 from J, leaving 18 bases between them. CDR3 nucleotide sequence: TGTGCCAGCAGTCCAGGGGACCTTGGGCAGCAGCCCCAGCATTTT. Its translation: CASSPGDLGQQPQHF.

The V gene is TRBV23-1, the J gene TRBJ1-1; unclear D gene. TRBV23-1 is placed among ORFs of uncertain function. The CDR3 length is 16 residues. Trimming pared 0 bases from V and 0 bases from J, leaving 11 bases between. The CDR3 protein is CASSQSLLGMNTEAFF. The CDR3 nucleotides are TGCGCCAGCAGTCAATCGTTACTAGGGATGAACACTGAAGCTTTCTTT.

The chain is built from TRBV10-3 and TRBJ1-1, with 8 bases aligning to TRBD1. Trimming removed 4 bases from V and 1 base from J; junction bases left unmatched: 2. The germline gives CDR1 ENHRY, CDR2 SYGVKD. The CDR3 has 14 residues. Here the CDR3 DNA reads TGTGCCATCAGTGGGGACAGGACGAACACTGAAGCTTTCTTT. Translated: CAISGDRTNTEAFF.